The 9 T cell receptor beta chains below all came from one sample that was sequenced in a study of technical replicates of blood from several donors. Measured with immunoSEQ multiplex PCR; TCRdb has only the in-frame clones, and not every one. The data show more than 90,000 clones, with about 96% seen just once and around 0.4% held by the top ten. The sequencing input was T cells isolated from PBMCs. All receptors come from a human donor in good health.

The chain is built from TRBV28 and TRBJ2-1; 7 nucleotides match TRBD2. The trim removed 3 bases at V and 8 bases at J, leaving 7 bases unmatched. Germline assignment: CDR1 MDHEN and CDR2 SYDVKM. The CDR3 totals 14 residues. The CDR3 DNA reads TGTGCCAGCAGTTTGGGGCGGGAGAAGGATGAGCAGTTCTTC. Its protein is CASSLGREKDEQFF. Variable domain in full (rest from reference TRBV28 and TRBJ2-1): DVKVTQSSRYLVKRTGEKVFLECVQDMDHENMFWYRQDPGLGLRLIYFSYDVKMKEKGDIPEGYSVSREKKERFSLILESASTNQTSMYLCASSLGREKDEQFFGPGTRLTVL.

V gene TRBV7-8 combines with J gene TRBJ2-7; 9 nucleotides line up with TRBD2. V lost 6 bases and J lost 4; bases outside the gene matches: 10. This CDR3 is built from 15 residues. The germline gives CDR1 SGHVS, CDR2 FQNEAQ. The CDR3: CASSWSGRTLYEQYF. CDR3 in DNA: TGTGCCAGCAGTTGGAGCGGGAGGACCCTTTACGAGCAGTACTTC. The complete variable domain, with remaining parts taken from reference TRBV7-8 and TRBJ2-7, reads GAGVSQSPRYKVAKRGQDVALRCDPISGHVSLFWYQQALGQGPEFLTYFQNEAQLDKSGLPSDRFFAERPEGSVSTLKIQRTQQEDSAVYLCASSWSGRTLYEQYFGPGTRLTVT.

This chain connects TRBV5-6 to TRBJ1-1; perhaps TRBD1 as D (5 bases). CDR3 size: 13 residues. CDR1 SGHDT and CDR2 YYEEEE come from the germline V gene. Trimming pared 0 bases from V and 10 bases from J, leaving 13 bases between. CDR3 sequence: CASSLGGAGLAFF. The CDR3 DNA reads as TGTGCCAGCAGCTTGGGGGGCGCAGGCTTAGCTTTCTTT.

The chain employs TRBV10-1 and TRBJ2-7; 13 positions agree with TRBD2. CDR1 WNHNN and CDR2 SYGVQD come from the germline V gene (reference sequence). This CDR3 has 19 amino acids. J gave up 3 bases and V 6 bases, and 17 bases lay outside the gene matches. CDR3 residues: CASSNNIWTSGSIGYEQYF. CDR3 in DNA: TGCGCCAGCAGCAATAACATTTGGACTAGCGGGAGTATCGGCTACGAGCAGTACTTC.

The rearrangement joins TRBV11-2 to TRBJ2-1; tentatively, D is TRBD2 (6 bases). With 4 bases removed from V and 9 bases from J, the gap between germline ends came to 16 bases. Germline V gene data show CDR1 as SGHAT and CDR2 as FQNNGV. The CDR3 is made up of 14 amino acids. CDR3: CASSSIRGIGEQFF. CDR3 in DNA: TGTGCCAGCAGCTCGATTCGGGGGATCGGTGAGCAGTTCTTC.

The V gene is TRBV19, the J gene TRBJ2-2; perhaps TRBD2 as D (6 bases). CDR1 is LNHDA and CDR2 is SQIVND in the germline V gene (reference sequence). Trimming removed 5 bases from V and 5 bases from J, with 21 bases in between. CDR3 length: 17 residues. The CDR3 is CASSDGGPALLTGELFF. The DNA of the CDR3 is TGTGCCAGTAGTGATGGAGGGCCGGCCCTGCTAACCGGGGAGCTGTTTTTT.

The chain has TRBV30 and TRBJ1-5; 7 nucleotides match TRBD1. V lost 2 bases to trimming and J lost 7 bases; unmatched junction nucleotides: 5. This CDR3 is built from 13 residues. Looked up from germline, CDR1 is GTSNPN and CDR2 is SVGIG (reference sequence). The CDR3, as DNA: TGTGCCTGGAGTACAGGGGAATGGCAGCCCCAGCATTTT. This translates into CAWSTGEWQPQHF. The whole variable domain, filled in from reference TRBV30 and TRBJ1-5, reads SQTIHQWPATLVQPVGSPLSLECTVEGTSNPNLYWYRQAAGRGLQLLFYSVGIGQISSEVPQNLSASRPQDRQFILSSKKLLLSDSGFYLCAWSTGEWQPQHFGDGTRLSIL.

The chain has TRBV30 and TRBJ1-4, with D possibly matching TRBD1 (5 bases). V was clipped by 0 bases and J by 8 bases, with 16 bases between them. Germline V gives CDR1 GTSNPN, CDR2 SVGIG (reference sequence). The CDR3 extends over 15 amino acids. The CDR3 protein is CAWSVVGRGEEKLFF. DNA of the CDR3: TGTGCCTGGAGTGTAGTGGGACGGGGGGAAGAAAAACTGTTTTTT.

This clone was detected only once. J is TRBJ2-5 and V is TRBV28, with 7 nucleotides matching TRBD2. Germline V gene data show CDR1 as MDHEN and CDR2 as SYDVKM. The length of the CDR3 is 16 residues. The V and J ends lost 3 bases and 1 base, in that order; junction bases with no gene match: 8. The chain's CDR3 is CASSFTSATLQETQYF. For the CDR3, the DNA is TGTGCCAGCAGTTTCACTAGCGCCACCCTCCAAGAGACCCAGTACTTC. The whole variable domain, filled in from reference TRBV28 and TRBJ2-5, reads DVKVTQSSRYLVKRTGEKVFLECVQDMDHENMFWYRQDPGLGLRLIYFSYDVKMKEKGDIPEGYSVSREKKERFSLILESASTNQTSMYLCASSFTSATLQETQYFGPGTRLLVL.